What follows is one TCR beta chain and its context. As yet, its antigen is unknown. This sample was taken from a study of T cell responses to AZD1222 COVID-19 vaccine. Notes on the study in general: After the peak T cell response, and only then, were repertoires sampled. Increased Spike-specific TCR breadth and depth were observed after two AZD1222 doses. Per reports, nearly half of all spike-specific TCRs target regions that are unmutated in variants. Baseline seropositivity occurred in only a handful of AZD1222 recipients.

The germline V gene has CDR1 LGHDT and CDR2 YNNKEL (reference sequence). Trimming pared 4 bases from V and 0 bases from J, leaving 10 bases between. The CDR3 loop spans 15 amino acids. Data came from immunoSEQ multiplex PCR; TCRdb stores just in-frame clones and leaves some out. The sample comprises approximately 130,000 clones, about 90% of which are singletons, and roughly 5% rests with the top ten. This sequence joins TRBV3-1 (or the pseudogene TRBV3-2) and TRBJ1-5; possible D gene TRBD1, 5 bases. Sequenced material: peripheral blood, taken on day 0 of AZD1222 vaccination. The clonotype was recovered from an adult in good health. As DNA, the CDR3 is TGTGCCAGCAGCCTGGGACTCGCTAGCAATCAGCCCCAGCATTTT. It translates to CASSLGLASNQPQHF.